The T cell receptor (beta chain) described here comes from a study of shared clonotypes between healthy human individuals. About the study: Donor composition was a couple of women and a few men, aged 18 to 49. Broader study findings: A handful of donors showed sharing of around 5% of naive CD4 clonotypes. Rarefaction showed that sequencing of sorted subsets was incomplete (despite large depth).

Of note for this clone: The antigen remains undetermined.

Germline CDR1 SGHRS, CDR2 YFSETQ. This CDR3 has 14 residues. V trimming: 4 bases; J trimming: 5 bases; junction bases outside the gene matches: 3. Clones were sequenced by immunoSEQ multiplex PCR, and TCRdb holds only the in-frame ones, with some missing. The sample consists of over 700,000 clones, over 60% of them appearing once. The chain combines TRBV5-1 with TRBJ2-2; 9 bases agree with TRBD1. This clonotype was obtained from a woman under 40 in good health. The sample consisted of memory CD4+ T cells sorted from blood. Regarding subset: CD45RA-negative fraction. CDR3 residues: CASSIQGATGELFF. CDR3 sequence (DNA): TGCGCCAGCAGCATACAGGGGGCAACCGGGGAGCTGTTTTTT.